This T cell receptor beta chain was obtained from a study of blood T cell repertoires in COVID-19. Study-level background: Donors in the United States, Italy and Spain gave samples during acute or convalescent COVID-19. From T cells, B-cell-depleted T cells, or PBMCs came the material, which was cDNA or gDNA.

Original handling: Nucleated cell counts were estimated from reference gene primer amplification. Only in-frame clones appear in the TCRdb table, and some are missing; sequencing was by immunoSEQ multiplex PCR. V, J and clone size are taken as reported in that table, and D and trimming were inferred from the DNA itself. The table shows nearly 300,000 clones, with about nine tenths occurring only once. The CDR3 extends over 15 amino acids. CDR1 and CDR2 (germline): LNHDA, SQIVND (reference sequence). V was pared by 4 bases and J by 3 bases, with 1 base of the junction left unmatched. V is TRBV19 and J is TRBJ2-7, with 15 bases that match TRBD2. Specimen: peripheral blood. The clonotype originates from a woman under 40 who had recovered from COVID-19. For the CDR3, the DNA is TGTGCCAGTAGTAGGGGACTAGCGGGGGGCTACGAGCAGTACTTC. Translated, it gives CASSRGLAGGYEQYF.